This T cell receptor beta chain stems from a study of blood T cell repertoires in COVID-19. Study details: Whether acute or convalescent, the COVID-19 samples came from the United States, Italy and Spain. Sample material is recorded as cDNA or gDNA derived from T cells, B-cell-depleted T cells, or PBMCs.

Original processing notes: Cell counts per sample came from amplifying reference gene primers. Produced via immunoSEQ multiplex PCR; TCRdb's table is partial and in-frame only. D and trimming were read from the DNA, whereas the V and J calls and clone size are those reported in that table. This table holds tens of thousands of clones, about 85% found once. J was trimmed by 2 bases and V by 5 bases; bases with no gene match: 11. The CDR3 loop spans 17 amino acids. Germline V gene sequence: CDR1 LNHDA, CDR2 SQIVND (reference sequence). The chain recombines TRBV19 with TRBJ2-4; 8 bases agree with TRBD2. Input material: peripheral blood. The clonotype was recovered from a human donor in a cohort sampled during active COVID-19. CDR3 sequence: CASSLTSGSSTKNIQYF. In nucleotides, the CDR3 is TGTGCCAGTAGTTTAACCAGCGGGAGTTCAACCAAAAACATTCAGTACTTC.